The 26 T cell receptor beta chains given below trace back to one sample, sequenced in a study of blood T cell repertoires in COVID-19. Generated by immunoSEQ multiplex PCR, the TCRdb table keeps only in-frame clones and is missing some. The profile shows 400,000 to 450,000 clones, 70% to 90% of them singletons. The source material was peripheral blood. The receptors shown here come from a woman aged 30 to 39 with active or convalescent COVID-19.

The chain has TRBV3-1 (or the pseudogene TRBV3-2) and TRBJ2-4; possible D gene TRBD2, 6 bases. This CDR3 contains 16 residues. Trimming took off 4 bases at V and 0 bases at J, with 13 bases between the two ends. From germline, CDR1 is LGHDT and CDR2 YNNKEL (reference sequence). CDR3 loop: CASSPPGLIAKNIQYF. For the CDR3, the DNA is TGTGCCAGCAGCCCTCCGGGACTGATAGCCAAAAACATTCAGTACTTC.

The chain recombines TRBV3-1 (or the pseudogene TRBV3-2) with TRBJ2-5, with 7 nucleotides matching TRBD2. In germline, CDR1 is LGHDT, CDR2 YNNKEL (reference sequence). The trim removed 0 bases at V and 5 bases at J, leaving 6 bases unmatched. The CDR3 consists of 15 residues. CDR3: CASSQEAGPRETQYF. CDR3 DNA: TGTGCCAGCAGCCAAGAAGCGGGACCGCGGGAGACCCAGTACTTC.

V and J are TRBV2 and TRBJ2-7; D is uncertain. This CDR3 spans 14 amino acids. Trimming removed 2 bases at V and 3 bases at J, with 11 bases between. The germline CDR1 and CDR2 sequences are SNHLY and FYNNEI. This chain's CDR3 is CASSELAGYYEQYF. The CDR3 region has the DNA TGTGCCAGCAGTGAATTAGCCGGATACTACGAGCAGTACTTC.

The chain uses TRBV29-1 and TRBJ2-1; maybe TRBD2 (6 bases). The CDR3 length is 12 residues. Germline CDR1 reads SQVTM; CDR2 reads ANQGSEA. The ends were cut back, 0 bases at V and 12 bases at J, with 12 bases in the middle. For the CDR3, the DNA is TGCAGCGTTGAAGATATGGGACTTTCGCAGTTCTTC. It yields the protein CSVEDMGLSQFF.

This rearrangement joins TRBV5-4 to TRBJ2-2; 7 nucleotides line up with TRBD2. Germline CDR1 and CDR2: SGHNT and YYREEE (reference sequence). The length of the CDR3 is 16 residues. V was clipped by 4 bases and J by 3 bases; unmatched bases: 9. CDR3 in amino acids: CASSPPGEGDTGELFF. CDR3 bases: TGTGCCAGCAGCCCGCCCGGGGAGGGTGACACCGGGGAGCTGTTTTTT. Variable domain in full (rest from reference TRBV5-4 and TRBJ2-2): ETGVTQSPTHLIKTRGQQVTLRCSSQSGHNTVSWYQQALGQGPQFIFQYYREEENGRGNFPPRFSGLQFPNYSSELNVNALELDDSALYLCASSPPGEGDTGELFFGEGSRLTVL.

The chain joins TRBV19 to TRBJ1-1; D unclear. The V gene lost 5 bases and the J gene lost 1 base, with 14 bases spanning the gap. CDR3 length equals 15 residues. In germline, CDR1 is LNHDA, CDR2 SQIVND (reference sequence). This CDR3 is CASSGQVYENTEAFF. DNA of the CDR3: TGTGCCAGTAGTGGGCAGGTATATGAGAACACTGAAGCTTTCTTT.

J is TRBJ1-3 and V is TRBV11-2; D is ambiguous. V was cut by 1 base and J by 4 bases, with 5 bases left in between. CDR1 and CDR2 (germline): SGHAT, FQNNGV. The CDR3 extends over 13 amino acids. DNA of the CDR3: TGTGCCAGCAGCTTAGGCGGAGGAAACACCATATATTTT. Amino acid sequence: CASSLGGGNTIYF. Filled out from reference TRBV11-2 and TRBJ1-3, the complete variable domain reads EAGVAQSPRYKIIEKRQSVAFWCNPISGHATLYWYQQILGQGPKLLIQFQNNGVVDDSQLPKDRFSAERLKGVDSTLKIQPAKLEDSAVYLCASSLGGGNTIYFGEGSWLTVV.

V usage is TRBV7-9 and J usage is TRBJ1-2; 7 bases line up with TRBD1. The ends lost 1 base at V and 2 bases at J; junction bases unmatched: 1. CDR1 and CDR2 (germline): SEHNR, FQNEAQ (reference sequence). The CDR3 contains 14 residues. CDR3 in amino acids: CASSLGRGNYGYTF. The CDR3, as DNA: TGTGCCAGCAGCTTAGGCAGGGGGAACTATGGCTACACCTTC.

The chain employs TRBV5-4 and TRBJ1-2; TRBD1 matches at 8 bases. Per the germline V gene, CDR1 is SGHNT and CDR2 is YYREEE (reference sequence). CDR3 length: 15 amino acids. The junction had 4 bases not matched to a gene; V was cut back by 0 bases and J by 3 bases. As DNA, the CDR3 is TGTGCCAGCAGCTTGGGGACAGGGAATTACTATGGCTACACCTTC. Translating it yields CASSLGTGNYYGYTF.

V gene TRBV10-2 combines with J gene TRBJ2-5, with TRBD2 identical over 10 bases. The CDR3 runs 15 residues. After removal of 2 bases from V and 4 bases from J, the junction contained 4 bases not matched to a gene. Germline V gene sequence: CDR1 WSHSY, CDR2 SAAADI. The CDR3 sequence is CASSELSSGRETQYF. The CDR3 nucleotides read TGCGCCAGCAGTGAGCTCTCTAGCGGGAGAGAGACCCAGTACTTC.

With respect to this clone: This same CDR3 is encoded by further DNA sequences in the sample. This chain joins TRBV10-2 and TRBJ2-1, with D maybe TRBD2 (6 bases). The CDR3 extends over 14 amino acids. Germline CDR1 reads WSHSY; CDR2 reads SAAADI. Trimming cost V 0 bases and J 4 bases, with 7 bases left between them. The CDR3 sequence: CASSESGGYNEQFF. The CDR3 DNA reads as TGCGCCAGCAGTGAGTCGGGGGGATACAATGAGCAGTTCTTC.

V usage is TRBV6-5 and J usage is TRBJ1-2; D is unresolved. Per germline, CDR1 MNHEY and CDR2 SVGAGI. This CDR3 region has 16 residues. V lost 2 bases, J lost 1 base, and 14 bases lay in between. CDR3 sequence: CASSYILKKNNYGYTF. The CDR3 DNA reads TGTGCCAGCAGTTACATTCTAAAGAAGAATAACTATGGCTACACCTTC.

The rearrangement joins TRBV7-6 to TRBJ1-4, with a weak D call TRBD1 (6 bases). V was shortened by 5 bases and J by 8 bases, with 18 bases between the two germline ends. This CDR3 is 15 amino acids long. Germline V gene lookup returns CDR1 SGHVS and CDR2 FNYEAQ. The CDR3 spells CASSALGGAGEKLFF. The CDR3 coding sequence is TGTGCCAGCAGCGCCCTGGGGGGGGCTGGGGAAAAACTGTTTTTT.

This rearrangement joins TRBV18 to TRBJ1-1; weak D call: TRBD1 (6 bases). The CDR3 runs 14 residues. V shed 3 bases and J shed 1 base, with 9 bases lying between them. The germline gives CDR1 KGHSH, CDR2 LQKENI. CDR3 residues: CASSPRDTNTEAFF. CDR3 sequence (DNA): TGTGCCAGCTCACCCCGGGACACGAACACTGAAGCTTTCTTT.

The J gene is TRBJ1-1, the V gene TRBV7-9, with D possibly being TRBD1 (6 bases). Trimming cost V 2 bases and J 6 bases, with 10 bases left between them. The CDR3 length is 13 residues. Germline V gives CDR1 SEHNR, CDR2 FQNEAQ (reference sequence). The CDR3: CASSLMGAAEAFF. In DNA, the CDR3 is TGTGCCAGCAGCTTAATGGGGGCTGCTGAAGCTTTCTTT.

The rearrangement uses TRBV7-2 and TRBJ2-1; TRBD2 matches 12 bases. This CDR3 spans 15 amino acids. V was clipped by 5 bases and J by 5 bases; unmatched bases: 4. The V gene's germline CDR1 is SGHTA and CDR2 FQGNSA. The CDR3 nucleotides read TGTGCCAGCAGCACTAGCGGGGGGCAACACAATGAGCAGTTCTTC. The encoded protein is CASSTSGGQHNEQFF.

V is TRBV6-1 and J is TRBJ2-3, with D hard to call. The V gene's germline CDR1 is MNHNS and CDR2 SASEGT. V was trimmed by 0 bases and J by 3 bases, leaving 7 bases between them. This CDR3 is built from 14 residues. The CDR3 is CASSEAPETDTQYF. The CDR3 DNA is TGTGCCAGCAGTGAAGCGCCGGAGACAGATACGCAGTATTTT.

The genes are TRBV6-5 and TRBJ1-5, with TRBD1 matching over 7 bases. J gave up 2 bases and V 2 bases, and 3 bases lay outside the gene matches. The germline V gene has CDR1 MNHEY and CDR2 SVGAGI. The CDR3 has 15 residues. The CDR3 DNA is TGTGCCAGCAGTTACGGGCAGGGGGGCAATCAGCCCCAGCATTTT. Its translation: CASSYGQGGNQPQHF.

The gene calls are TRBV6-5 and TRBJ1-2; weak D call: TRBD1 (5 bases). Trimming removed 7 bases from V and 1 base from J, with 16 bases in between. CDR3 size: 15 residues. The germline V gene has CDR1 MNHEY and CDR2 SVGAGI. CDR3: CASTEGRGLNYGYTF. CDR3 coding DNA: TGTGCCAGCACCGAAGGAAGGGGTCTTAACTATGGCTACACCTTC.

The genes are TRBV18 and TRBJ2-2, with 7 positions matching TRBD2. Germline CDR1 and CDR2: KGHSH and LQKENI. Unmatched junction bases numbered 5, after V lost 2 bases and J lost 2 bases. The length of the CDR3 is 16 residues. The chain's CDR3 is CASSPVWGLNTGELFF. As DNA, the CDR3 is TGTGCCAGCTCACCAGTTTGGGGACTAAACACCGGGGAGCTGTTTTTT. Based on the CDR3 plus reference TRBV18 and TRBJ2-2, the full variable domain is NAGVMQNPRHLVRRRGQEARLRCSPMKGHSHVYWYRQLPEEGLKFMVYLQKENIIDESGMPKERFSAEFPKEGPSILRIQQVVRGDSAAYFCASSPVWGLNTGELFFGEGSRLTVL.

The rearrangement links TRBV6-6 to TRBJ2-3; 10 bases line up with TRBD2. The CDR3 contains 17 residues. The V gene end was trimmed by 6 bases and the J gene end by 4 bases; junction bases not matched to a gene: 13. Germline V gene sequence: CDR1 MNHNY, CDR2 SVGAGI (reference sequence). CDR3 residues: CASSRTGMLAGADTQYF. The DNA for the CDR3 is TGTGCCAGCAGCCGAACTGGGATGCTAGCGGGAGCAGATACGCAGTATTTT.

This clone has only a few counts. The CDR3 spells CASSHGQGGFASNQPQHF. The DNA for the CDR3 is TGCGCCAGCAGCCATGGGCAGGGGGGCTTTGCGAGCAATCAGCCCCAGCATTTT. V and J are TRBV4-1 and TRBJ1-5, with TRBD1 matching 7 bases. The CDR3 is 18 amino acids. With 3 bases clipped from V and 1 base from J, the junction kept 12 bases outside the gene matches. Looked up from germline, CDR1 is MGHRA and CDR2 is YSYEKL.

The chain has TRBV6-5 and TRBJ1-6, with unresolved D. This CDR3 comprises 12 residues. Trimming stripped 0 bases from V and 14 bases from J, with 8 bases between. Germline-derived CDR1 and CDR2 are MNHEY and SVGAGI. CDR3 amino acids: CASSYSDDSLHF. The CDR3 DNA sequence: TGTGCCAGCAGTTACTCAGATGACTCCCTCCACTTT.

The chain joins TRBV7-9 to TRBJ1-3, with TRBD1 as a possible D gene (6 bases). Germline CDR1 is SEHNR and CDR2 is FQNEAQ (reference sequence). The CDR3 sequence is 16 residues long. The V and J ends lost 4 bases and 3 bases respectively, with 16 bases between them. The chain's CDR3 is CASSSHPQGLGNTIYF. The CDR3 nucleotides are TGTGCCAGCAGCTCCCACCCCCAGGGGCTTGGAAACACCATATATTTT.

The chain recombines TRBV9 with TRBJ1-2; D is unclear. The CDR3 is 14 amino acids. V was clipped by 0 bases and J by 2 bases, with 8 bases between them. CDR1 is SGDLS and CDR2 is YYNGEE in the germline V gene. The CDR3 nucleotides are TGTGCCAGCAGCGTAGCGGGCGGGAACTATGGCTACACCTTC. Encoded protein: CASSVAGGNYGYTF.

CDR3 in amino acids: CASSLRVSYGYTF. The CDR3 bases are TGCGCCAGCAGCTTACGGGTTTCCTATGGCTACACCTTC. The chain couples TRBV5-1 to TRBJ1-2; D gene uncertain. Germline-derived CDR1 and CDR2 are SGHRS and YFSETQ. The CDR3 spans 13 residues. Between the trimmed V and J ends, which lost 2 bases and 4 bases, there was a span of 9 bases.